The clone carrying this T cell receptor beta chain occurred a few times. What it binds is unknown. The single heparinised draw taken from each donor contained about 110 mL of blood on average. Since all of the isolated RNA was reverse transcribed, expressed TCRB transcripts were what got sequenced. Libraries were prepared by immunoSEQ multiplex PCR; TCRdb keeps only in-frame clonotypes and omits some of them. The sample lists under 300,000 clones, approximately 16% occurring once. This entry comes from a study of beta chain features in type 1 diabetes. Study outcomes and limitations: For patients, the naive, central memory and Treg TCRB repertoires appeared more alike than for healthy donors. Individuals with type 1 diabetes displayed fewer insertions and more deletions at VDJ junctions. Moderately but significantly shorter TCRB CDR3s were found in Type 1 diabetes patients in all four CD4+ subsets.

The V end lost 5 bases, the J end lost 3 bases, and 17 bases lay between the germline ends. The CDR3 extends over 16 amino acids. The germline V gene has CDR1 SEHNR and CDR2 FQNEAQ (reference sequence). V is TRBV7-9 and J is TRBJ2-1; tentatively, D is TRBD2 (5 bases). The sequenced material came from naive CD4+ T cells from blood. This sequence originates from a man aged 25-40 years with type 1 diabetes. As DNA, the CDR3 is TGTGCCAGCAGCCTCGTGGCGGACTTCCACTACAATGAGCAGTTCTTC. As protein: CASSLVADFHYNEQFF.